This T cell receptor beta chain was recorded in a study of T cell clonotyping in hematopoietic cell transplantation. Repertoires were generated with immunoSEQ multiplex PCR, while TCRdb's copy carries only in-frame clones and drops some. This sample carries around 37,000 clones, about 85% of them seen once, and the ten largest clones take approximately 3%. Time point specified: recipient sample about 28 days before transplant, after cytoreduction. This CDR3 contains 16 residues. Germline V gives CDR1 SNHLY, CDR2 FYNNEI. Trimming removed 5 bases at V and 1 base at J, with 15 bases between. This TCR was recovered from a man in his sixties with acute myeloid leukemia. Some clones in this sample may be carry-over from other donors' samples. The chain recombines TRBV2 with TRBJ1-3; tentatively, D is TRBD1 (5 bases). The source was peripheral blood mononuclear cells, collected before stem cell transplant. CDR3 nucleotides: TGTGCCAGCAGTCAGTCCCGGGACCTTTCTGGAAACACCATATATTTT. Translation gives CASSQSRDLSGNTIYF.